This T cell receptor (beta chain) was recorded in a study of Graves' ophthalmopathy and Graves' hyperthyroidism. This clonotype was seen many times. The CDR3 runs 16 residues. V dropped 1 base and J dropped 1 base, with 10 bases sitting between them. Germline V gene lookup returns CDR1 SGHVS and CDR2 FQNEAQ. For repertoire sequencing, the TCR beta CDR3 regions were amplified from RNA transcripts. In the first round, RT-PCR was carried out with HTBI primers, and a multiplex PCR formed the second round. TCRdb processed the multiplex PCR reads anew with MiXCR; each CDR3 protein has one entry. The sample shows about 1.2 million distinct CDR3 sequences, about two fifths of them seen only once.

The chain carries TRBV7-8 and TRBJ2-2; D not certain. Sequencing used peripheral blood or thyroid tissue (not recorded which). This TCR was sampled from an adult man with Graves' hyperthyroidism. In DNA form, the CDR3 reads TGTGCCAGCAGCTTAGTAGGTGTGGTGAACACCGGGGAGCTGTTTTTT. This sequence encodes CASSLVGVVNTGELFF.